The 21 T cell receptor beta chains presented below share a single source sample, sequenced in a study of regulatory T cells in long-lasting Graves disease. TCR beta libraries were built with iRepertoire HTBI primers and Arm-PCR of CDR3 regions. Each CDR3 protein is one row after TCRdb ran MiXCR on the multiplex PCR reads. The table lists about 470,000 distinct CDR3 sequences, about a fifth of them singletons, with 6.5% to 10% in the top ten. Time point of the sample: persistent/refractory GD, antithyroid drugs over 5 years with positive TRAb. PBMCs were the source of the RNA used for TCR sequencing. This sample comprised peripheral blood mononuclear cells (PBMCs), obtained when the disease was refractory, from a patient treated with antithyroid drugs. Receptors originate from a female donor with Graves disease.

The CDR3 reads CASSRHSTDTQYF. The CDR3 nucleotides are TGTGCCAGCAGCCGACACAGTACAGATACGCAGTATTTT. The chain employs TRBV11-2 and TRBJ2-3; D uncertain. V was pared by 5 bases and J by 3 bases, with 9 bases between. The CDR3 is made up of 13 amino acids. Germline CDR1 SGHAT, CDR2 FQNNGV.

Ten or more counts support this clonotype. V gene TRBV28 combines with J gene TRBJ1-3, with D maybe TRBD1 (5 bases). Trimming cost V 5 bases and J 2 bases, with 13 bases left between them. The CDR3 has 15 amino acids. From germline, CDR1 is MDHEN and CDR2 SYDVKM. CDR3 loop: CASSRPLRAGNTIYF. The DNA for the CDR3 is TGTGCCAGCAGTCGGCCCCTCAGGGCTGGAAACACCATATATTTT.

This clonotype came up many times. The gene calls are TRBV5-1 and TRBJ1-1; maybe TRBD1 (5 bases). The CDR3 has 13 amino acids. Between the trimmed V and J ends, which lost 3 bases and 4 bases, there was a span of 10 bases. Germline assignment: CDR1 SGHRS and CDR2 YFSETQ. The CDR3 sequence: CASSSDSSTEAFF. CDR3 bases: TGCGCCAGCAGCTCCGACAGCAGCACTGAAGCTTTCTTT.

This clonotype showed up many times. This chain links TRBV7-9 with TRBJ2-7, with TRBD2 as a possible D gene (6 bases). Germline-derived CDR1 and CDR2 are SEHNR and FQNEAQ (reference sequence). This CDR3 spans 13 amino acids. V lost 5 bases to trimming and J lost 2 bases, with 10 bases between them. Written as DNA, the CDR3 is TGTGCCAGCAGCGGGGGGACCCCCTACGAGCAGTACTTC. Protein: CASSGGTPYEQYF.

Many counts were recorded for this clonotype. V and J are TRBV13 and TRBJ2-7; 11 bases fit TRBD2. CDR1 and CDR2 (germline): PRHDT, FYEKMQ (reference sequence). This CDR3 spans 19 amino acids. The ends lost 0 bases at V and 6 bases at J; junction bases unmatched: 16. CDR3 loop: CASSLGSLGLAVTKGEQYF. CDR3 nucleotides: TGTGCCAGCAGCTTAGGGAGTCTGGGACTAGCGGTCACAAAGGGCGAGCAGTACTTC.

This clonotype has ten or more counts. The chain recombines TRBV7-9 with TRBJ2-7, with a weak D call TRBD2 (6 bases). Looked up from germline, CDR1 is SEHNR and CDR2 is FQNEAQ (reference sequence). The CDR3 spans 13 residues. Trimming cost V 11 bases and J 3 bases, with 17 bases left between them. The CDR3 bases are TGTGCCTTCCAATATTTCGGGGGCTACGAGCAGTACTTC. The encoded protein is CAFQYFGGYEQYF.

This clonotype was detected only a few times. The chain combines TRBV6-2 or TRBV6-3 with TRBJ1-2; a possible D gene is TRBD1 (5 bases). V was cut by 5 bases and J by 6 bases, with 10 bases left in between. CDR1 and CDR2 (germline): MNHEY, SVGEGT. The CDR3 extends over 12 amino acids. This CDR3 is CASSDYRNGYTF. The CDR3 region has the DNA TGTGCCAGCAGTGACTACAGGAATGGCTACACCTTC.

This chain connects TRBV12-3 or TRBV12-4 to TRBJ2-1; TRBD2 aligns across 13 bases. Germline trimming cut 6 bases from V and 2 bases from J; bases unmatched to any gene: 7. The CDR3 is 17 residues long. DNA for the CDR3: TGTGCCAGCAGCTCGGGACTAGCGGGACAGACCTACAATGAGCAGTTCTTC. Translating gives CASSSGLAGQTYNEQFF.

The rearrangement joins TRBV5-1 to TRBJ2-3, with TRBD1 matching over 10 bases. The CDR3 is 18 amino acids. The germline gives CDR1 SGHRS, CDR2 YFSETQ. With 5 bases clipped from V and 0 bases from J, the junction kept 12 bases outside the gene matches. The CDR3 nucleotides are TGCGCCAGCAGGCTTCGGGACAGGGGATCTGGAAGCACAGATACGCAGTATTTT. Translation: CASRLRDRGSGSTDTQYF.

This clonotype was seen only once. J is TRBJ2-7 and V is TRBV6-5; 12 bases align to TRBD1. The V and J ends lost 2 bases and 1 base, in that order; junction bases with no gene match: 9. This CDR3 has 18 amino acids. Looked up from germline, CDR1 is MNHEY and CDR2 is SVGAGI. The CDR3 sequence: CASSYASPGQGASYEQYF. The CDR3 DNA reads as TGTGCCAGCAGTTACGCCAGCCCGGGACAGGGGGCATCCTACGAGCAGTACTTC.

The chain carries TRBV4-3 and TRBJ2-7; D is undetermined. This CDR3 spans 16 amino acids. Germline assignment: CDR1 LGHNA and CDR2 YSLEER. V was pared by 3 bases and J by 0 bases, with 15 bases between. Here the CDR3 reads CASSHLHTSSSYEQYF. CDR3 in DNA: TGCGCCAGCAGCCACCTGCACACTTCGAGCTCCTACGAGCAGTACTTC.

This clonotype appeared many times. CDR3 nucleotides: TGTGCCAGCAGATGGGACAGGGGAAGGATCGGGGAGCTGTTTTTT. This codes for CASRWDRGRIGELFF. The chain is built from TRBV7-9 and TRBJ2-2, with 10 bases matching TRBD1. This CDR3 is built from 15 residues. Germline loops: CDR1 SEHNR, CDR2 FQNEAQ (reference sequence). J gave up 7 bases and V 6 bases, and 8 bases lay outside the gene matches. Full variable domain (missing parts from reference TRBV7-9 and TRBJ2-2): DTGVSQNPRHKITKRGQNVTFRCDPISEHNRLYWYRQTLGQGPEFLTYFQNEAQLEKSRLLSDRFSAERPKGSFSTLEIQRTEQGDSAMYLCASRWDRGRIGELFFGEGSRLTVL.

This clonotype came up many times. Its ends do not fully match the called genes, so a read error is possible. The CDR3 here is CASSLSSGASKSVRF. CDR3 coding DNA: TGTGCCAGCAGTTTGAGTAGTGGGGCCTCAAAATCGGTTAGGTTT. The genes are TRBV12-3 or TRBV12-4 and TRBJ1-4, with D possibly being TRBD1 (5 bases). The CDR3 has 15 amino acids.

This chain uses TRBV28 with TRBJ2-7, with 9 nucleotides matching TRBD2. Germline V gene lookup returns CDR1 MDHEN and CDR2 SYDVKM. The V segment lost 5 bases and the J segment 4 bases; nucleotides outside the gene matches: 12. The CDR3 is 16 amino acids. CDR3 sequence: CASSAPPLAGPYEQYF. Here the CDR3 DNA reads TGTGCCAGCAGTGCACCCCCTCTAGCGGGACCTTACGAGCAGTACTTC.

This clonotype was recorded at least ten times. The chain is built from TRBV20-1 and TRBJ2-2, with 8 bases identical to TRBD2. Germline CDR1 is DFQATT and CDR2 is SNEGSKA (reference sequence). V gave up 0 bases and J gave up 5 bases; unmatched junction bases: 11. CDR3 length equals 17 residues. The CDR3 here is CSARDVRGASGTGELFF. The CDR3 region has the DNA TGCAGTGCTAGAGATGTCCGGGGGGCTAGCGGGACCGGGGAGCTGTTTTTT.

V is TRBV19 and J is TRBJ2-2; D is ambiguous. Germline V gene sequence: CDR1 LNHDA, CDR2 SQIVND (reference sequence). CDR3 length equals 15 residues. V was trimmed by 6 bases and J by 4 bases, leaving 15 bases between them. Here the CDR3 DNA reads TGTGCCAGTAGCCCAGGACGGCTACGCACCGGGGAGCTGTTTTTT. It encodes CASSPGRLRTGELFF.

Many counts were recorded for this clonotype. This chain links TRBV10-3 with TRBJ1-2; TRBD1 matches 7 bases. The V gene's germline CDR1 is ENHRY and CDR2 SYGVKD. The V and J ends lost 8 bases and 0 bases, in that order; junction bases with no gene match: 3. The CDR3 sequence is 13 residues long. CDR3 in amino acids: CAIWTGANYGYTF. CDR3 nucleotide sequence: TGTGCCATCTGGACAGGAGCTAACTATGGCTACACCTTC.

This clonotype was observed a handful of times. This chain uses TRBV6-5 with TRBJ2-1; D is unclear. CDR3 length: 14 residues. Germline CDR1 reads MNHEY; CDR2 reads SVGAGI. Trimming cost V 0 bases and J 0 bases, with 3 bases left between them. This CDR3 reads CASSYSGSYNEQFF. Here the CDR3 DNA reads TGTGCCAGCAGTTACTCAGGCTCCTACAATGAGCAGTTCTTC.

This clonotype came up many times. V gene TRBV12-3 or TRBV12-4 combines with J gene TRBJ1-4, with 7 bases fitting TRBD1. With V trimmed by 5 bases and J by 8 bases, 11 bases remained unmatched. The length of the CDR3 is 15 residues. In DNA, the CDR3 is TGTGCCAGCAGTCAACAGGGGCCATGGCGGGAAAAACTGTTTTTT. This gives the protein CASSQQGPWREKLFF.

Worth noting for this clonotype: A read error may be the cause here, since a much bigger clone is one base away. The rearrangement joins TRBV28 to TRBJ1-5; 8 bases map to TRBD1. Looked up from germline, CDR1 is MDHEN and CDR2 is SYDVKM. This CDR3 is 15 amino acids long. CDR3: CASSPQGVSNQSQHF. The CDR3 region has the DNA TGTGCCAGCAGTCCACAGGGGGTAAGCAATCAGTCCCAGCATTTT.

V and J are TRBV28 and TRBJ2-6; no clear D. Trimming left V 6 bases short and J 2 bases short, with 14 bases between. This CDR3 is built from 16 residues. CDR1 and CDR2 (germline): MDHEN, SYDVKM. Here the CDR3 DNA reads TGTGCCAGCAGGCCCCCTTTCGTAGCTGGGGCCAACGTCCTGACTTTC. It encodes CASRPPFVAGANVLTF.